This T cell receptor beta chain was sequenced in a study of blood T cell repertoires in COVID-19. About the research overall: T cells, B-cell-depleted T cells, or PBMCs provided the cDNA or gDNA that served as material.

With 3 bases removed from V and 2 bases from J, the gap between germline ends came to 17 bases. The length of the CDR3 is 17 residues. Germline CDR1 reads LNHNV; CDR2 reads YYDKDF (reference sequence). Study processing details: The authors estimated nucleated cell counts from reference gene primer amplification. TCRdb's copy holds only in-frame clones and misses some; the assay was immunoSEQ multiplex PCR. The V and J calls and clone size come from that table; D and trimming were worked out from the DNA. The table includes nearly 250,000 clones, 85% detected once. Participant ages covered about 18 to 95 years across around 22 US areas. Donors were grouped by their self-reported clinical history.

Sequences were obtained from PBMCs or T cells enriched from blood (not recorded which). The TCR sequence derives from a woman aged 45-60 years with acute COVID-19. This chain uses TRBV15 with TRBJ1-5; D gene ambiguous. In DNA, the CDR3 is TGTGCCACCAGCAGTCCCGGCCCTACTAAAGGCAATCAGCCCCAGCATTTT. This sequence encodes CATSSPGPTKGNQPQHF. Full variable domain (missing parts from reference TRBV15 and TRBJ1-5): DAMVIQNPRYQVTQFGKPVTLSCSQTLNHNVMYWYQQKSSQAPKLLFHYYDKDFNNEADTPDNFQSRRPNTSFCFLDIRSPGLGDTAMYLCATSSPGPTKGNQPQHFGDGTRLSIL.